This TCR beta chain was recorded in a study of T cells in localized non-small cell lung cancer. This CDR3 region has 15 residues. Germline loops: CDR1 SGHNT, CDR2 YENEEA. The trim removed 3 bases at V and 0 bases at J, leaving 2 bases unmatched. Repertoires were generated with immunoSEQ multiplex PCR, while TCRdb's copy carries only in-frame clones and drops some. The sample includes about 1,200 clones, under 30% of them seen just once. This clone ranks as medium-sized (0.01 to 0.1%). Its specificity is unknown. Study-level results: Multi-region tumor sequencing was not done, so intratumor heterogeneity could not be excluded.

The source material was normal lung tissue next to the tumor, sampled before any cancer treatment. The V call is TRBV11-3, the J call TRBJ2-3, with TRBD2 matching 8 bases. This TCR was recovered from a female donor at least 60 years old with stage I squamous cell lung carcinoma. CDR3 nucleotides: TGTGCCAGCAGCTTTAGCGGGGCGAGCACAGATACGCAGTATTTT. Its translation is CASSFSGASTDTQYF.